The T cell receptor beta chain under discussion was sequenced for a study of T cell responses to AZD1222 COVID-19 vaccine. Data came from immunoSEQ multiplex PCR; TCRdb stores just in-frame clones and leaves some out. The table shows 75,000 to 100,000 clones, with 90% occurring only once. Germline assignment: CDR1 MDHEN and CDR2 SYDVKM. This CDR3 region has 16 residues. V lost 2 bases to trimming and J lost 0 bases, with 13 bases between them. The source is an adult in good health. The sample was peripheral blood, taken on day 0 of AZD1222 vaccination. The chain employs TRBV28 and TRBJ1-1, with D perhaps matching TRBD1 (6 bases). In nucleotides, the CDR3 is TGTGCCAGCAGTTTAGCGGGGGGCAGGATGAACACTGAAGCTTTCTTT. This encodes CASSLAGGRMNTEAFF.